These 13 T cell receptor beta chains were sequenced from one sample in a study of blood T cell repertoires in COVID-19. Method: immunoSEQ multiplex PCR; TCRdb's copy keeps in-frame clones and lacks some. The sample gives about 160,000 clones, approximately 84% of which show up once; under 8.5% is in the top ten. Source material: peripheral blood. The origin of the receptors is a man aged 40-49 years who had recovered from COVID-19.

The rearrangement links TRBV3-1 (or the pseudogene TRBV3-2) to TRBJ2-5, with 8 bases identical to TRBD1. CDR3 length: 14 residues. The junction had 4 bases not matched to a gene; V was cut back by 6 bases and J by 1 base. Germline CDR1 reads LGHDT; CDR2 reads YNNKEL (reference sequence). In nucleotides, the CDR3 is TGTGCCAGCAGTAACAGGGGGGCCCAAGAGACCCAGTACTTC. Protein: CASSNRGAQETQYF.

The V gene is TRBV5-5, the J gene TRBJ2-7; D unresolved. The CDR3 covers 13 residues. V was shortened by 3 bases and J by 0 bases, with 7 bases between the two germline ends. The germline V gene encodes CDR1 SGHKS and CDR2 YYEKEE (reference sequence). CDR3 in DNA: TGTGCCAGCAGCTCCGTTAGCTCCTACGAGCAGTACTTC. Its translation is CASSSVSSYEQYF.

This clone was picked up one time. The rearrangement joins TRBV6-5 to TRBJ1-2, with 9 bases lining up with TRBD1. This CDR3 is 15 amino acids long. CDR1 and CDR2 from the germline V gene are MNHEY and SVGAGI. The V segment lost 6 bases and the J segment 4 bases; nucleotides outside the gene matches: 9. The CDR3 spells CASSPGGTGPYGYTF. The CDR3 DNA sequence: TGTGCCAGCAGCCCCGGCGGGACAGGGCCCTATGGCTACACCTTC.

This clone appeared once. The CDR3 sequence is CASSPSGSGVVGTDTQYF. CDR3 in DNA: TGCGCCAGCAGCCCTAGCGGGAGTGGGGTTGTGGGCACAGATACGCAGTATTTT. The chain couples TRBV4-1 to TRBJ2-3, with 10 bases lining up with TRBD2. Germline CDR1 MGHRA, CDR2 YSYEKL. CDR3 length equals 18 residues. Trimming took 4 bases from V and 1 from J; bases not matched to a gene: 11.

A single count supports this clone. The J gene is TRBJ1-1, the V gene TRBV6-5; no definite D call. V was pared by 0 bases and J by 5 bases, with 7 bases between. There are 13 residues in the CDR3. Germline loops: CDR1 MNHEY, CDR2 SVGAGI. This CDR3 is CASSYSTWTEAFF. The CDR3, as DNA: TGTGCCAGCAGTTACTCGACATGGACTGAAGCTTTCTTT.

V is TRBV19 and J is TRBJ1-5; D perhaps matches TRBD1 (6 bases). V dropped 6 bases and J dropped 5 bases, with 17 bases sitting between them. This CDR3 region has 15 residues. Germline V gene lookup returns CDR1 LNHDA and CDR2 SQIVND (reference sequence). CDR3 nucleotide sequence: TGTGCCAGTAGACCGATTGGGGGGGCCGATCAGCCCCAGCATTTT. Amino acid sequence: CASRPIGGADQPQHF.

The chain employs TRBV5-6 and TRBJ2-5; the match to TRBD2 covers 8 bases. The CDR3 sequence is 14 residues long. The V segment lost 2 bases and the J segment 2 bases; nucleotides outside the gene matches: 2. Germline V lookup: CDR1 SGHDT, CDR2 YYEEEE. CDR3 sequence reads: CASSFSGTQETQYF. The CDR3 DNA sequence: TGTGCCAGCAGCTTTAGCGGGACACAAGAGACCCAGTACTTC. Looking up the rest from reference TRBV5-6 and TRBJ2-5 gives the full variable domain: DAGVTQSPTHLIKTRGQQVTLRCSPKSGHDTVSWYQQALGQGPQFIFQYYEEEERQRGNFPDRFSGHQFPNYSSELNVNALLLGDSALYLCASSFSGTQETQYFGPGTRLLVL.

The chain employs TRBV29-1 and TRBJ1-5; D perhaps matches TRBD1 (5 bases). This CDR3 is built from 14 residues. Germline lookup yields CDR1 SQVTM and CDR2 ANQGSEA. Trimming removed 4 bases from V and 4 bases from J, with 14 bases in between. CDR3 in DNA: TGCAGCGTTGTTCTCCAGGGTAGAAATCAGCCCCAGCATTTT. Translated, it gives CSVVLQGRNQPQHF.

CDR3 bases: TGTGCCAGCAGCTCCCCTAGCGGTGATACGCAGTATTTT. As protein: CASSSPSGDTQYF. The chain uses TRBV7-3 and TRBJ2-3; TRBD2 agrees at 7 bases. This CDR3 region has 13 residues. Germline assignment: CDR1 SGHTA and CDR2 FQGTGA. V lost 4 bases, J lost 6 bases, and 4 bases stayed unmatched.

The chain combines TRBV9 with TRBJ2-7; the match to TRBD2 covers 10 bases. Germline assignment: CDR1 SGDLS and CDR2 YYNGEE. CDR3 length: 14 residues. Germline trimming cut 3 bases from V and 6 bases from J; bases unmatched to any gene: 6. This CDR3 is CASSAGLAEGEQYF. CDR3 bases: TGTGCCAGCAGCGCAGGACTAGCGGAGGGCGAGCAGTACTTC. The whole variable domain, filled in from reference TRBV9 and TRBJ2-7, reads DSGVTQTPKHLITATGQRVTLRCSPRSGDLSVYWYQQSLDQGLQFLIQYYNGEERAKGNILERFSAQQFPDLHSELNLSSLELGDSALYFCASSAGLAEGEQYFGPGTRLTVT.

The V gene is TRBV5-8, the J gene TRBJ1-1, with D possibly being TRBD1 (6 bases). The V and J ends lost 3 bases and 1 base respectively, with 16 bases between them. The CDR3 is made up of 16 amino acids. CDR1 and CDR2 from the germline V gene are SGHTS and YDEGEE. The CDR3 DNA reads as TGTGCCAGCAGCTCCAAACGAACAGGGAGGAACACTGAAGCTTTCTTT. Translated, it gives CASSSKRTGRNTEAFF.

The V gene is TRBV18, the J gene TRBJ2-7; D not resolved. The germline CDR1 and CDR2 sequences are KGHSH and LQKENI. V gave up 1 base and J gave up 7 bases, with 14 bases separating them. The CDR3 has 14 amino acids. The CDR3, as DNA: TGTGCCAGCTCACCACAAAATCAGTTTCAGGAGCAGTACTTC. Translating gives CASSPQNQFQEQYF.

J is TRBJ2-7 and V is TRBV6-2 or TRBV6-3; D remains unclear. This CDR3 is 11 amino acids long. V was trimmed by 4 bases and J by 6 bases, leaving 7 bases between them. CDR1 is MNHEY, CDR2 SVGEGT, per germline. CDR3 in amino acids: CASSSFSEQYF. DNA of the CDR3: TGTGCCAGCAGTTCCTTCAGCGAGCAGTACTTC.